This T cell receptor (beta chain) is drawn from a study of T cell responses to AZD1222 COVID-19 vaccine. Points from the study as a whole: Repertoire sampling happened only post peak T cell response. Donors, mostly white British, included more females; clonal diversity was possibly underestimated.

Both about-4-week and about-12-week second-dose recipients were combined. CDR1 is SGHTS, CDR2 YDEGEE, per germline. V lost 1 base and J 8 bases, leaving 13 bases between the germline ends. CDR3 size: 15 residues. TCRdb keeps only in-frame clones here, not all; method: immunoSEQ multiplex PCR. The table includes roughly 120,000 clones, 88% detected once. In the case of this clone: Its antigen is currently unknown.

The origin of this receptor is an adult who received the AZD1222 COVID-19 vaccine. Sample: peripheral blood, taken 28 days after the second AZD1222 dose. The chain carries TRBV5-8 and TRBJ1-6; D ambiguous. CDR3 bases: TGTGCCAGCAGCTTGAGGTCCCCAGTCTATTCACCCCTCCACTTT. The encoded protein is CASSLRSPVYSPLHF.